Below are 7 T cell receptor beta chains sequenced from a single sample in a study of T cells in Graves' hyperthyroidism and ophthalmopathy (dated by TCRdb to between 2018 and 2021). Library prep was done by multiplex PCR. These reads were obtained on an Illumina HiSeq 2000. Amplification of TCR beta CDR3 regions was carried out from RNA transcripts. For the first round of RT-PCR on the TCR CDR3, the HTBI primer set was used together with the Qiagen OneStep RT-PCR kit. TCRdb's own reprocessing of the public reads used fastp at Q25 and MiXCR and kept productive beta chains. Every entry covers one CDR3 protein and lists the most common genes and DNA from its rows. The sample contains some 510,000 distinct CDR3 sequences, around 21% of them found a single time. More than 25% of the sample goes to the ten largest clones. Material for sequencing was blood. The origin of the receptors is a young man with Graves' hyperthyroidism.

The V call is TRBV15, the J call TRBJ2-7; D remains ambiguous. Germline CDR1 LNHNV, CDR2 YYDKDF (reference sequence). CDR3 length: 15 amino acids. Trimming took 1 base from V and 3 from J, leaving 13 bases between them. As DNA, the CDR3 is TGTGCCACCAGCAGAGGGCCCTCAGAAAACTACGAGCAGTACTTC. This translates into CATSRGPSENYEQYF.

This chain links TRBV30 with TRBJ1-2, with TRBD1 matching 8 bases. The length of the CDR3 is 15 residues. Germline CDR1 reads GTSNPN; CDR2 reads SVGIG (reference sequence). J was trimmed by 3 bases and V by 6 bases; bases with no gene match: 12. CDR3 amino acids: CACQAMDRDYYGYTF. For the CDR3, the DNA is TGTGCCTGCCAAGCGATGGACAGGGACTACTATGGCTACACCTTC.

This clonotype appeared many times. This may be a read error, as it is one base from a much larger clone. Here the CDR3 reads CASRQGTNTEACF. CDR3 sequence (DNA): TGTGCTAGTAGACAGGGAACGAACACTGAAGCTTGCTTT. The chain carries TRBV12-5 and TRBJ1-1, with 7 bases lining up with TRBD1. The CDR3 runs to 13 residues. Germline CDR1 reads LGHNT; CDR2 reads FRNRAP.

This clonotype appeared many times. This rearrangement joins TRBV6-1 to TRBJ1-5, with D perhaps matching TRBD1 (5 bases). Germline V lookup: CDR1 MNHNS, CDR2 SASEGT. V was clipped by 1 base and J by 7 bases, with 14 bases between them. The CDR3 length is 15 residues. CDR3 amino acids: CASSEEEGVVQPQHF. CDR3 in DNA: TGTGCCAGCAGTGAAGAGGAAGGGGTAGTGCAGCCCCAGCATTTT.

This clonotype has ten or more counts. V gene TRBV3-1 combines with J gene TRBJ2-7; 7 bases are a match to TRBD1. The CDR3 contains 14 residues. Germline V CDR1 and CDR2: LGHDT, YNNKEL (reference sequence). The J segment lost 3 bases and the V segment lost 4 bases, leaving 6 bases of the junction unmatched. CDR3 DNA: TGTGCCAGCAGCCCCCAACAGGGGTTCTACGAGCAGTACTTC. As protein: CASSPQQGFYEQYF.

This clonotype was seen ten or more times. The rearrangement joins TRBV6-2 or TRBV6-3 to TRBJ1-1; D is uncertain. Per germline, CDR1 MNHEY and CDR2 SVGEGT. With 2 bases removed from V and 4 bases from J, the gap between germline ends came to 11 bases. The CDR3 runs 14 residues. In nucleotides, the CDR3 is TGTGCCAGCAGTTACCTTCTTCAAGGCACTGAAGCTTTCTTT. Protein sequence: CASSYLLQGTEAFF.

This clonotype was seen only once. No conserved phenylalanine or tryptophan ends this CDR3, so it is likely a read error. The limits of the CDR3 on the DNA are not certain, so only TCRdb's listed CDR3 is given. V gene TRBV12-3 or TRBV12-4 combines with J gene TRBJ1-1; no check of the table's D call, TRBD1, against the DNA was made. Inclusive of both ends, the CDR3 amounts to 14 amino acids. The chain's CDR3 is CASSLAQGYTEACL.